This T cell receptor beta chain comes out of a study of T cell responses to AZD1222 COVID-19 vaccine (dated by TCRdb to the early 2020s). Context from the whole study: AZD1222 recipients whose second dose came at about 4 weeks and those whose second dose came at about 12 weeks were combined into one group, since spike-specific TCR depth and breadth did not differ between the two schedules. TCR sequencing covered roughly 230 trial participants: some 210 given two doses of AZD1222 and 26 given two doses of MenACWY control vaccine. Enrollment into the trials was organized by age into subgroups of 18-55, 56-69 and 70-plus years, and those subgroups contained roughly 150, 30 and 60 TCR-sequenced participants, respectively. The study at large found these results: No day 14 peak-response samples were available, so repertoires were characterized only after the peak T cell response. Participants were mostly white British and included more females than males, and it was suggested by the authors that clonal diversity may have been underestimated. CD4 TCRs associated with the vaccine covered the entire spike protein, and the dominant responses were in regions 160-218 and 743-854. The 56-69-year group was small, and its depth increase did not reach significance, likely because of low power. A significant rise in spike-specific TCR breadth and depth was observed after two AZD1222 doses relative to day 0 and relative to MenACWY recipients. Conclusions about previously exposed vaccinees are limited because only a handful of AZD1222 recipients were SARS-CoV-2 seropositive at baseline. Reportedly, almost half of the unique spike-specific TCRs recognized epitopes lying outside the regions that are mutated in the B.1.351 and B.1.1.7 variants.

A word on this clone: What antigen it recognizes has not been identified. No base quality information exists; no much larger clone differs at one position.

The CDR3 regions of human TCRbeta chains were subjected to immunosequencing. As for the original processing: TCRs in the repertoires were compared against a reference library of SARS-CoV-2-specific TCRs that had been generated with the MIRA antigen-specificity platform. Breadth was defined as the fraction of unique TCRs that were SARS-CoV-2-associated. Depth was defined as the fraction of total T cells that were SARS-CoV-2-associated. Using the MIRA data, every spike-specific TCR was mapped to the spike region that the TCR reacted to and assigned to either a CD4 or a CD8 class. Log10-transformed breadth and depth values were compared by one-way ANOVA with Sidak's multiple comparisons tests. TCRdb stores this immuneACCESS table with in-frame sequences only. Part of the clones is absent; in the studies checked, under half of the shortfall reflects unresolved V genes, and no reason is known for the rest. From that table come the V and J calls and clone size; the DNA was used to work out D and trimming. Counted in this sample were about 99,000 clones; over 90% of them appeared once. Of the sample, 5% falls within the top ten clones.

Measured from the cysteine to the phenylalanine, the CDR3 is 15 residues long. Only CDR3 DNA remains: 45 bases, in frame from the first base. The germline V gene (reference sequence) sets CDR1 to LNHNV and CDR2 to YYDKDF. Unmatched junction bases come to 7, with V trimmed by 5 bases and J by 5 bases. The time point label for this specimen denotes: baseline before first vaccination. Vaccinee samples were obtained from the UK trials COV001 and COV002, which included a single-blind randomized controlled phase 2/3 trial of AZD1222 (ChAdOx1 nCoV-19) in healthy adults. For TCRbeta chain sequencing, PBMC samples from trial participants were taken at day 0 and at day 28 after the second dose.

Source: peripheral blood, taken on day 0 of AZD1222 vaccination. The sequence derives from an adult in good health. The rearranged chain carries TRBV15 and TRBJ1-4, with TRBD1 matching 8 junction bases. The DNA sequence reads TGTGCCACCAGCGTAAACCGGGACAGGAATGAAAAACTGTTTTTT. This yields the protein CATSVNRDRNEKLFF.